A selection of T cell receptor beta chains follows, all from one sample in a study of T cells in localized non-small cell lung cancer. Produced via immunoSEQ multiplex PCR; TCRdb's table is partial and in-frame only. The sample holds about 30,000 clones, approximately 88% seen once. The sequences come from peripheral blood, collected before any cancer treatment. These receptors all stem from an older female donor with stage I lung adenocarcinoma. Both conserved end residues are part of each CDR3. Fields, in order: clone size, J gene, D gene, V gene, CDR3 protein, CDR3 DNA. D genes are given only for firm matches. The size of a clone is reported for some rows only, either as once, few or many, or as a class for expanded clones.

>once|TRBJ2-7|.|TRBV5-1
CASSIDGQQIYEQYF
TGCGCCAGCAGCATTGACGGACAGCAGATCTACGAGCAGTACTTC
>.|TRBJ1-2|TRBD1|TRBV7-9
CASSLWTGGPGCTF
TGTGCCAGCAGCTTATGGACAGGGGGTCCTGGCTGCACCTTC
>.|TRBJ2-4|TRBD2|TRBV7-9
CASSTSGSQNIQYF
TGTGCCAGCAGCACTAGCGGGAGTCAAAACATTCAGTACTTC
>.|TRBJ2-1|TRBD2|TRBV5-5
CASSLLAGSYNEQFF
TGTGCCAGCAGCTTGCTAGCGGGCTCCTACAATGAGCAGTTCTTC
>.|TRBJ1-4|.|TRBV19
CATNDRATNEKLFF
TGTGCCACCAACGACAGAGCAACTAATGAAAAACTGTTTTTT
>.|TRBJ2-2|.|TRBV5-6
CASSLDSAGELFF
TGTGCCAGCAGCTTGGACTCCGCCGGGGAGCTGTTTTTT
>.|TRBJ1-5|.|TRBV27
CASSIGRNQPQHF
TGTGCCAGCAGTATAGGACGGAATCAGCCCCAGCATTTT
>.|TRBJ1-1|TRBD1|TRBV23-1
CASSLQPGGFEAFF
TGCGCCAGCAGTCTACAGCCAGGGGGCTTTGAAGCTTTCTTT
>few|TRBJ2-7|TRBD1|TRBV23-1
CASSQFKPRGQPYEQYF
TGCGCCAGCAGTCAATTTAAACCCCGGGGACAGCCCTACGAGCAGTACTTC
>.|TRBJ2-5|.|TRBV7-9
CASSYLGSGPQETQYF
TGTGCCAGCAGCTACCTCGGGTCAGGACCCCAAGAGACCCAGTACTTC
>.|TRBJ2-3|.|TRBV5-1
CASEGGGTSTDTQYF
TGCGCCAGCGAAGGGGGCGGGACAAGCACAGATACGCAGTATTTT
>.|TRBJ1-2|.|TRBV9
CASSVDLPSNYGYTF
TGTGCCAGCAGCGTCGACCTCCCTTCTAACTATGGCTACACCTTC
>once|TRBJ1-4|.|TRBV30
CAWGGGAGVNEKLFF
TGTGCCTGGGGGGGAGGGGCAGGAGTTAATGAAAAACTGTTTTTT
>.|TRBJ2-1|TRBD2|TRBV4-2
CASSQDKAGGSYNEQFF
TGTGCCAGCAGCCAAGATAAAGCGGGAGGGTCCTACAATGAGCAGTTCTTC
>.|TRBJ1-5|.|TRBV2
CASRAPQGYSNQPQHF
TGTGCCAGCAGAGCGCCTCAGGGTTATAGCAATCAGCCCCAGCATTTT
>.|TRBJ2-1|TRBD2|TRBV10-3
CAISESPGTSGRYSSYNEQFF
TGTGCCATCAGCGAGAGTCCCGGGACTAGCGGGAGGTATAGCTCCTACAATGAGCAGTTCTTC
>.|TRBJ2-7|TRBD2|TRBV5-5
CASSPRTSGSSYEQYF
TGTGCCAGCAGCCCCCGGACTAGCGGTTCCTCCTACGAGCAGTACTTC
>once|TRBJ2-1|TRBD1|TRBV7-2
CASSFQGVRKFF
TGTGCCAGCAGCTTCCAGGGGGTTAGAAAGTTCTTC
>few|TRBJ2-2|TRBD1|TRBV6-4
CASSGGQENTGELFF
TGTGCCAGCAGTGGCGGACAGGAGAACACCGGGGAGCTGTTTTTT
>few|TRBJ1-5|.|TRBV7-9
CASSLSPGQPQHF
TGTGCCAGCAGCTTATCTCCGGGGCAGCCCCAGCATTTT
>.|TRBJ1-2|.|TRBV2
CASSETPAQTAPGYTF
TGTGCCAGCAGTGAGACACCGGCCCAAACGGCTCCTGGCTACACCTTC
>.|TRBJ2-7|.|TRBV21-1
CASSKGASTSYEQYF
TGTGCCAGCAGCAAAGGGGCTAGCACCTCCTACGAGCAGTACTTC
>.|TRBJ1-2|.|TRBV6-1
CASSERGGLSGYTF
TGTGCCAGCAGTGAGAGGGGGGGGCTGAGTGGCTACACCTTC
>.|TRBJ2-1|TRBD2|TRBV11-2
CASSRRLAGGDEQFF
TGTGCCAGCAGCCGGAGACTAGCGGGAGGGGATGAGCAGTTCTTC
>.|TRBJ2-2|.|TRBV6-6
CASSIGTSGAGELFF
TGTGCCAGCAGCATCGGGACAAGTGGGGCCGGGGAGCTGTTTTTT
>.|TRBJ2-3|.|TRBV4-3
CASSQGPGGAVDTQYF
TGCGCCAGCAGCCAAGGACCGGGCGGGGCGGTAGATACGCAGTATTTT
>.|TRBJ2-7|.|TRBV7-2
CASSLGWTLTYEQYF
TGTGCCAGCAGCTTAGGTTGGACTCTGACCTACGAGCAGTACTTC
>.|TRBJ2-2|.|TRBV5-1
CASFYGGADTGELFF
TGCGCCAGCTTTTATGGGGGAGCGGACACCGGGGAGCTGTTTTTT
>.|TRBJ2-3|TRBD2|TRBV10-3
CAISEGIAGADTQYF
TGTGCCATCAGTGAGGGCATAGCGGGAGCAGATACGCAGTATTTT
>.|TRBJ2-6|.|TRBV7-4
CASSYDSSSQSRANVLTF
TGTGCCAGCAGCTATGATAGCAGCTCACAAAGTCGGGCCAACGTCCTGACTTTC
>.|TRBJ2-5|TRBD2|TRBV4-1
CASSQSGGPQETQYF
TGCGCCAGCAGCCAGAGCGGGGGACCTCAAGAGACCCAGTACTTC
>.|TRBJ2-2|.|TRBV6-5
CASSWQTNTGELFF
TGTGCCAGCAGTTGGCAGACGAACACCGGGGAGCTGTTTTTT
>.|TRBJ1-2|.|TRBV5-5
CASSLRGGYYGYTF
TGTGCCAGCAGCTTGCGAGGCGGTTACTATGGCTACACCTTC
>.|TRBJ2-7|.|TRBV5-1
CASTGPGVDYEQYF
TGCGCCAGCACCGGGCCAGGGGTGGATTACGAGCAGTACTTC
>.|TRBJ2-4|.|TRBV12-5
CASGSSANIQYF
TGTGCTAGTGGTTCGAGTGCTAACATTCAGTACTTC
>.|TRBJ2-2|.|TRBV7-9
CASSFGSPYTGELFF
TGTGCCAGCAGCTTCGGTAGCCCGTACACCGGGGAGCTGTTTTTT
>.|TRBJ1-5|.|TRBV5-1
CASSPGGDQPQHF
TGCGCCAGCAGCCCCGGCGGCGATCAGCCCCAGCATTTT